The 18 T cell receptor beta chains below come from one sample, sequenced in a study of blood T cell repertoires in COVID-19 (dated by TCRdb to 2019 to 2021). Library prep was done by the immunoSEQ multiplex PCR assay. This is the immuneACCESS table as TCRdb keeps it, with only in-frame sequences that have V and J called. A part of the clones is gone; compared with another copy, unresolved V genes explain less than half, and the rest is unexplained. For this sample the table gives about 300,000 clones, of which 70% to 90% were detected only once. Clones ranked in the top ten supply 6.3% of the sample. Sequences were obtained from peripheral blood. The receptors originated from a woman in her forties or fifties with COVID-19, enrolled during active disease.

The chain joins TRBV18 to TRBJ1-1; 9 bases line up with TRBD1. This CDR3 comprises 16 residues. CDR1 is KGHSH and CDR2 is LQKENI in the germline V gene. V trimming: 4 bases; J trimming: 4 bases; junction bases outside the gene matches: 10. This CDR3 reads CASSRTGTGIFTEAFF. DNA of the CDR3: TGTGCCAGCTCACGGACCGGGACAGGGATATTCACTGAAGCTTTCTTT.

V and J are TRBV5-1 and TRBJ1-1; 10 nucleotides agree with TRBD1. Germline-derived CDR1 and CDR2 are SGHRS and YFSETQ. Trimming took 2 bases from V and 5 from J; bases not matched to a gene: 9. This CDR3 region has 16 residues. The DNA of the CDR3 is TGCGCCAGCAGCTTTGGAGGGACAGGGGTAGGGACTGAAGCTTTCTTT. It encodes CASSFGGTGVGTEAFF.

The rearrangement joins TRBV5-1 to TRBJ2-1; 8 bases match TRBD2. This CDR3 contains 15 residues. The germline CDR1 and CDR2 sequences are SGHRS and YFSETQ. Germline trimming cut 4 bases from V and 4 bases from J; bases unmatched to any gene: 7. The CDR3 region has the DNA TGCGCCAGCAGCCCCGAGGGGACTAGTTACAATGAGCAGTTCTTC. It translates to CASSPEGTSYNEQFF.

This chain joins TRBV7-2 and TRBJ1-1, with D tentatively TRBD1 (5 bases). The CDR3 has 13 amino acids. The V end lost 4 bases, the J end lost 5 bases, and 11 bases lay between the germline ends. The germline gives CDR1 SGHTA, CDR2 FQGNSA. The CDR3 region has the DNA TGTGCCAGCAGCTCGGAGGGGTATACTGAAGCTTTCTTT. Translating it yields CASSSEGYTEAFF.

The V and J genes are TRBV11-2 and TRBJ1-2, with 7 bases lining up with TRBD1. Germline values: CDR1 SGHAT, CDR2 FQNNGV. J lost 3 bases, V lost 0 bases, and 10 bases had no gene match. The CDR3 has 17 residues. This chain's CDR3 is CASSLDPGTANHYGYTF. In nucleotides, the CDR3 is TGTGCCAGCAGCTTAGACCCGGGGACAGCCAACCACTATGGCTACACCTTC.

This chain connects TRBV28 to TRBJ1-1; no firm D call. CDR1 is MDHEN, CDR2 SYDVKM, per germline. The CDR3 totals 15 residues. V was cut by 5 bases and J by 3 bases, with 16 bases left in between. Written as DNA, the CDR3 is TGTGCCAGCAGTCCAGCACGGGGTAGGTACACTGAAGCTTTCTTT. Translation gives CASSPARGRYTEAFF.

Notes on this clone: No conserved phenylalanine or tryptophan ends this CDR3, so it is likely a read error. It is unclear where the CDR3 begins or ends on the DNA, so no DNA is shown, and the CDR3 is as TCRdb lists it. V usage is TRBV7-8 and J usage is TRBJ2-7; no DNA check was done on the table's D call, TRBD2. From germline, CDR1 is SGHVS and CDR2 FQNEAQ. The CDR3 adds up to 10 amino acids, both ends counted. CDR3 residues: CASSLDGWEI.

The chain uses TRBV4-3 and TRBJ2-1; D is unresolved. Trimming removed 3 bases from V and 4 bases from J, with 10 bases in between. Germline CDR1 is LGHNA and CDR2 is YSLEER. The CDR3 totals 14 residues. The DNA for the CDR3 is TGCGCCAGCAGCCATAGTTCCTCTTACAATGAGCAGTTCTTC. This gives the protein CASSHSSSYNEQFF.

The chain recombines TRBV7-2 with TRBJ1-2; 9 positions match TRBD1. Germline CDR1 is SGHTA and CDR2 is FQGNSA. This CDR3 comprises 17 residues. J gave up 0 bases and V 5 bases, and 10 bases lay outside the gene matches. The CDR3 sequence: CASSPPGQGLTNYGYTF. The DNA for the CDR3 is TGTGCCAGCAGCCCGCCGGGACAGGGACTTACTAACTATGGCTACACCTTC.

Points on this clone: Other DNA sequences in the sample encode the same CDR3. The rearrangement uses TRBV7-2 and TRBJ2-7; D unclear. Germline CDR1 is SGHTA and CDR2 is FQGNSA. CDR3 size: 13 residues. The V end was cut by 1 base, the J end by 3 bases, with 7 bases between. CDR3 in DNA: TGTGCCAGCAGCTTAGGTAGAGACTACGAGCAGTACTTC. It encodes CASSLGRDYEQYF. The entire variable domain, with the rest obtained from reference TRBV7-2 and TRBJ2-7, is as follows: GAGVSQSPSNKVTEKGKDVELRCDPISGHTALYWYRQSLGQGLEFLIYFQGNSAPDKSGLPSDRFSAERTGGSVSTLTIQRTQQEDSAVYLCASSLGRDYEQYFGPGTRLTVT.

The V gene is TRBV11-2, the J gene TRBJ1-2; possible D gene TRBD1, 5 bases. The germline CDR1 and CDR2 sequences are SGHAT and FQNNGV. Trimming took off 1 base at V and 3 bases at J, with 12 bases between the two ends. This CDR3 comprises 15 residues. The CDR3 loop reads CASSLGAGSYYGYTF. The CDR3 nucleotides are TGTGCCAGCAGCTTAGGGGCAGGGTCCTACTATGGCTACACCTTC.

CDR3 region: CASSLGTAKETQYF. CDR3 sequence (DNA): TGTGCCAGCTCACTAGGGACAGCGAAAGAGACCCAGTACTTC. V gene TRBV18 combines with J gene TRBJ2-5; 7 positions match TRBD1. The V segment lost 4 bases and the J segment 3 bases; nucleotides outside the gene matches: 5. The CDR3 runs to 14 residues. From germline, CDR1 is KGHSH and CDR2 LQKENI.

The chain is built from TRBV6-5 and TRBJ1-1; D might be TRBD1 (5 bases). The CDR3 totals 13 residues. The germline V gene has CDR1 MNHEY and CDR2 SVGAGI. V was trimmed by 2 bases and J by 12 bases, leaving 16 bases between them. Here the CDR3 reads CASSYLKGRSPFF. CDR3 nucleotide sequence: TGTGCCAGCAGTTACCTAAAGGGGCGTTCACCTTTCTTT.

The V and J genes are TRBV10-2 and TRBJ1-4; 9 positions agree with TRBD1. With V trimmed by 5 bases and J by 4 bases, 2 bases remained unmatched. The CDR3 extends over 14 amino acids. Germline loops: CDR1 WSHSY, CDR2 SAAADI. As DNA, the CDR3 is TGCGCCAGCAGTCGACAGGGGGTTAATGAAAAACTGTTTTTT. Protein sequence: CASSRQGVNEKLFF.

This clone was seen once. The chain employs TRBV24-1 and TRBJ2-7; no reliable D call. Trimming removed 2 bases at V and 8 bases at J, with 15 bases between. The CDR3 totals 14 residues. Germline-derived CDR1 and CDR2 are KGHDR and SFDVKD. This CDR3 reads CATSDSSRLVKQYF. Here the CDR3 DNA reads TGTGCCACCAGTGATTCCTCAAGACTGGTGAAGCAGTACTTC.

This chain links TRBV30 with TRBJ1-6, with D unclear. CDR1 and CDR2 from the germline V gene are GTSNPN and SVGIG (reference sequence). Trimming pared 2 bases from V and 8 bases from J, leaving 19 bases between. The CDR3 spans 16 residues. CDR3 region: CAWSPDFGVRDSPLHF. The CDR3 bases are TGTGCCTGGAGTCCGGATTTCGGAGTACGGGATTCACCCCTCCACTTT.

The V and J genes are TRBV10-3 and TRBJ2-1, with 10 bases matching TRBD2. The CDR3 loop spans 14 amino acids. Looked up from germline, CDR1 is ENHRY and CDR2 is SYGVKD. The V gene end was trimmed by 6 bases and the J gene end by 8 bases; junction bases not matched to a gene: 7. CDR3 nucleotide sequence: TGTGCCATCAGGAGCGGGAGGGCTATGGATGAGCAGTTCTTC. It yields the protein CAIRSGRAMDEQFF.

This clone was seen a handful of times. CDR3 residues: CASSFKGSWARRGYEQFF. In DNA, the CDR3 is TGTGCCAGCAGCTTTAAAGGGAGTTGGGCCCGGAGGGGCTATGAGCAGTTCTTC. The chain carries TRBV13 and TRBJ2-1; perhaps TRBD2 as D (6 bases). Germline CDR1 PRHDT, CDR2 FYEKMQ (reference sequence). V gave up 3 bases and J gave up 8 bases, with 26 bases separating them. The CDR3 is 18 amino acids. The entire variable domain, with the rest obtained from reference TRBV13 and TRBJ2-1, is as follows: AAGVIQSPRHLIKEKRETATLKCYPIPRHDTVYWYQQGPGQDPQFLISFYEKMQSDKGSIPDRFSAQQFSDYHSELNMSSLELGDSALYFCASSFKGSWARRGYEQFFGPGTRLTVL.